The 17 T cell receptor beta chains below were found in one sample sequenced in a study of response to subunit inactivated influenza vaccine. TCRdb independently ran MiXCR on the RT-PCR reads; one entry per CDR3 protein. The sample carries hundreds of thousands of distinct CDR3 sequences, 9% to 15% recorded once. The sample here was non-naive T cells sorted from PBMCs, taken 14 days before vaccination. The source of these receptors is a man between 45 and 60 years old who received an inactivated influenza vaccine.

This clonotype was observed many times. The chain uses TRBV12-3 or TRBV12-4 and TRBJ1-1; D gene uncertain. Trimming stripped 3 bases from V and 6 bases from J, with 5 bases between. CDR3 length: 11 amino acids. CDR3 residues: CASSFLSEAFF. CDR3 nucleotides: TGTGCCAGCAGTTTTTTATCTGAAGCTTTCTTT.

The chain recombines TRBV7-2 with TRBJ1-2; 7 bases fit TRBD1. J was trimmed by 5 bases and V by 4 bases; bases with no gene match: 10. The CDR3 sequence is 15 residues long. The germline V gene has CDR1 SGHTA and CDR2 FQGNSA. The CDR3 DNA reads TGTGCCAGCAGCTCCCTCGGGACAGACATTTATGGCTACACCTTC. Translating gives CASSSLGTDIYGYTF. Supplemented by reference TRBV7-2 and TRBJ1-2, the full variable domain reads GAGVSQSPSNKVTEKGKDVELRCDPISGHTALYWYRQSLGQGLEFLIYFQGNSAPDKSGLPSDRFSAERTGGSVSTLTIQRTQQEDSAVYLCASSSLGTDIYGYTFGSGTRLTVV.

This clonotype was seen only a few times. This chain uses TRBV6-1 with TRBJ2-1; 7 nucleotides line up with TRBD2. CDR3 length: 15 residues. The V gene end was trimmed by 6 bases and the J gene end by 8 bases; junction bases not matched to a gene: 13. Germline V gene sequence: CDR1 MNHNS, CDR2 SASEGT. The CDR3 DNA reads as TGTGCCAGCAGGGAGGACGGGAGACGGGGGGATGAGCAGTTCTTC. Its translation: CASREDGRRGDEQFF.

This clonotype was recorded a few times. This chain links TRBV7-2 with TRBJ2-5, with 9 nucleotides matching TRBD2. V shed 3 bases, J shed 4 bases, and the junction held 6 bases outside the gene matches. This CDR3 region has 15 residues. CDR1 and CDR2 (germline): SGHTA, FQGNSA. CDR3 nucleotides: TGTGCCAGCAGCTTTTGGGCGGGGGGGCCAGAGACCCAGTACTTC. This gives the protein CASSFWAGGPETQYF.

This chain connects TRBV27 to TRBJ2-2; 11 nucleotides line up with TRBD2. The germline V gene encodes CDR1 MNHEY and CDR2 SMNVEV (reference sequence). V shed 5 bases and J 6 bases; nucleotides not matched to a gene: 11. There are 17 residues in the CDR3. The CDR3 region is CASSRLAGNRASGELFF. In DNA form, the CDR3 reads TGTGCCAGCAGTCGACTAGCGGGGAATAGAGCGTCCGGGGAGCTGTTTTTT.

This clonotype was counted ten times or more. The chain recombines TRBV12-3 or TRBV12-4 with TRBJ2-1; 9 bases line up with TRBD2. The J segment lost 4 bases and the V segment lost 5 bases, leaving 12 bases of the junction unmatched. The CDR3 length is 17 residues. CDR3 nucleotide sequence: TGTGCCAGCAGTATACGGGCTAGCGGGGTTTTGTACAATGAGCAGTTCTTC. It codes for CASSIRASGVLYNEQFF.

The chain joins TRBV4-1 to TRBJ1-6; perhaps TRBD1 as D (5 bases). Germline CDR1 and CDR2: MGHRA and YSYEKL. The CDR3 is made up of 15 amino acids. V was pared by 1 base and J by 5 bases, with 9 bases between. CDR3 amino acids: CASSQARVDNSPLHF. In nucleotides, the CDR3 is TGCGCCAGCAGCCAAGCCAGGGTGGATAATTCACCCCTCCACTTT.

This clonotype was observed a few times. The chain joins TRBV5-1 to TRBJ2-1, with 12 bases identical to TRBD1. J lost 7 bases, V lost 0 bases, and 5 bases had no gene match. This CDR3 is built from 16 residues. Germline values: CDR1 SGHRS, CDR2 YFSETQ. The CDR3 region is CASSLGGTGGGNEQFF. The CDR3 DNA reads TGCGCCAGCAGCTTGGGCGGGACAGGGGGCGGGAATGAGCAGTTCTTC.

This clonotype was detected many times. The V and J genes are TRBV12-3 or TRBV12-4 and TRBJ1-2; D is unclear. Trimming took off 4 bases at V and 4 bases at J, with 10 bases between the two ends. The CDR3 is 13 residues long. CDR3 loop: CASSSSIRYGYTF. CDR3 DNA sequence: TGTGCCAGCAGTTCTAGTATTCGCTATGGCTACACCTTC.

At least ten counts were recorded for this clonotype. J is TRBJ2-7 and V is TRBV11-2; 8 positions match TRBD1. The CDR3 sequence is 14 residues long. J gave up 2 bases and V 5 bases, and 5 bases lay outside the gene matches. CDR1 and CDR2 from the germline V gene are SGHAT and FQNNGV. CDR3 protein: CASSLGQGPYEQYF. The CDR3 DNA is TGTGCCAGCAGCCTCGGACAGGGTCCCTACGAGCAGTACTTC. Using reference TRBV11-2 and TRBJ2-7 for the parts outside the CDR3, the full variable domain is EAGVAQSPRYKIIEKRQSVAFWCNPISGHATLYWYQQILGQGPKLLIQFQNNGVVDDSQLPKDRFSAERLKGVDSTLKIQPAKLEDSAVYLCASSLGQGPYEQYFGPGTRLTVT.

A word on this clonotype: One end of the junction does not line up with germline, which may come from a read error. This chain connects TRBV19 to TRBJ2-7; 10 positions agree with TRBD2. CDR1 is LNHDA and CDR2 is SQIVND in the germline V gene (reference sequence). The CDR3 has 14 amino acids. CDR3 loop: CAISVLAGDYEQYF. For the CDR3, the DNA is TGTGCCATTAGTGTCCTAGCGGGAGATTACGAGCAGTACTTC. The variable domain in full, with the rest retrieved from reference TRBV19 and TRBJ2-7, is DGGITQSPKYLFRKEGQNVTLSCEQNLNHDAMYWYRQDPGQGLRLIYYSQIVNDFQKGDIAEGYSVSREKKESFPLTVTSAQKNPTAFYLCAISVLAGDYEQYFGPGTRLTVT.

The rearrangement joins TRBV15 to TRBJ2-1; D remains ambiguous. The germline gives CDR1 LNHNV, CDR2 YYDKDF (reference sequence). This CDR3 comprises 15 residues. The V end lost 3 bases, the J end lost 4 bases, and 13 bases lay between the germline ends. In DNA form, the CDR3 reads TGTGCCACCAGCAGTCAGTTCCCCTTTTACAATGAGCAGTTCTTC. Translation gives CATSSQFPFYNEQFF.

The chain joins TRBV6-5 to TRBJ2-7, with 12 bases identical to TRBD2. CDR1 is MNHEY and CDR2 is SVGAGI in the germline V gene. V lost 4 bases, J lost 1 base, and 5 bases stayed unmatched. This CDR3 comprises 16 residues. The CDR3 protein is CASSLTGTSGSYEQYF. The CDR3, as DNA: TGTGCCAGCAGTTTGACAGGGACTAGCGGGTCCTACGAGCAGTACTTC.

CDR3 in DNA: TGTGCCAGCAGCTATAATCTGGACAGAACAGATACGCAGTATTTT. Amino acid sequence: CASSYNLDRTDTQYF. The genes are TRBV7-2 and TRBJ2-3; possible D gene TRBD1, 6 bases. The V end was cut by 4 bases, the J end by 3 bases, with 14 bases between. The CDR3 totals 15 residues. CDR1 SGHTA and CDR2 FQGNSA come from the germline V gene.

In its sample, this clonotype was seen many times. The V and J genes are TRBV29-1 and TRBJ1-2; D not resolved. This CDR3 contains 14 residues. CDR1 SQVTM and CDR2 ANQGSEA come from the germline V gene. The V and J ends lost 5 bases and 2 bases respectively, with 15 bases between them. The CDR3 is CSVTPFSQNYGYTF. Written as DNA, the CDR3 is TGCAGCGTTACCCCATTTTCCCAGAACTATGGCTACACCTTC.

V gene TRBV5-1 combines with J gene TRBJ2-2; possibly TRBD1 or TRBD2 for D (6 bases each). The CDR3 runs to 16 residues. CDR1 is SGHRS, CDR2 YFSETQ, per germline. The germline V and J ends were trimmed by 0 bases and 4 bases, with 13 bases remaining between them. In nucleotides, the CDR3 is TGCGCCAGCAGCTTGGATGCCAGGGGAGGCACCGGGGAGCTGTTTTTT. This sequence encodes CASSLDARGGTGELFF.

This clonotype was found a few times. V gene TRBV7-2 combines with J gene TRBJ2-7, with TRBD1 as a possible D gene (7 bases). V was pared by 4 bases and J by 2 bases, with 12 bases between. The V gene's germline CDR1 is SGHTA and CDR2 FQGNSA. This CDR3 has 14 residues. The CDR3 DNA follows: TGTGCCAGCAGCTCCCAGGGGGGCCCCTACGAGCAGTACTTC. This codes for CASSSQGGPYEQYF.